This TCR beta chain was found in a study of human T cells and chemical hapten exposure. Study conclusions and caveats: Expanded TCRs showed more large CDR3 clusters than pre-sensitization or healthy control sets.

V shed 3 bases and J shed 4 bases, with 6 bases lying between them. The CDR3 extends over 12 amino acids. The germline V gene encodes CDR1 SGHVS and CDR2 FNYEAQ. Only a few counts were recorded for this clonotype. Its antigen is not known. The time point denotes: patch test 2, 6 weeks after DPC sensitization. The treatment is: therapeutic diphenylcyclopropenone sensitization with weekly scalp DPC. RNA extraction used unfractionated whole blood as the source of total RNA. TCRdb re-called the RACE reads through MiXCR, storing one row per CDR3 protein. The table lists approximately 100,000 distinct CDR3 sequences, more than 7% of them singletons.

The genes are TRBV7-6 and TRBJ2-5; D not certain. This clonotype originated in a middle-aged woman with alopecia areata. Some clones in this sample may be carry-over from other donors' samples. This specimen consisted of whole blood, obtained in connection with sensitization to the hapten diphenylcyclopropenone (DPC). The CDR3 here is CASSFRTETQYF. In DNA form, the CDR3 reads TGTGCCAGCAGCTTCCGCACAGAGACCCAGTACTTC.